The 8 T cell receptor beta chains listed next were all sequenced from one sample in a study of shared clonotypes between healthy human individuals. TCRdb keeps only in-frame clones here, not all; method: immunoSEQ multiplex PCR. This table holds roughly 1,500,000 clones, approximately 98.5% found once. Sample: naive CD4+ T cells sorted from blood. Subset here: CD45RA+ positively selected. Receptors originate from a young man in good health.

With respect to this clone: This may arise from a read error, as a much more abundant clone is one base away. Other DNA sequences in this specimen translate into the identical CDR3. The chain carries TRBV18 and TRBJ2-5; no reliable D call. This CDR3 has 11 amino acids. Germline-derived CDR1 and CDR2 are KGHSH and LQKENI. This chain's CDR3 is CASSPQETQYF. DNA of the CDR3: TGTGCCAGCTCCCCACAAGAGACCCAGTACTTC.

This clone was observed once. In the same sample, other DNA sequences code for this CDR3. This chain links TRBV20-1 with TRBJ2-3; D tentatively fits TRBD1 or TRBD2 (5 bases each). CDR1 is DFQATT, CDR2 SNEGSKA, per germline (reference sequence). The V end lost 5 bases, the J end lost 3 bases, and 6 bases lay between the germline ends. This CDR3 has 11 residues. The CDR3 protein is CSAGTTDTQYF. Written as DNA, the CDR3 is TGCAGTGCTGGGACGACAGATACGCAGTATTTT.

This rearrangement joins TRBV7-8 to TRBJ2-6, with TRBD2 matching 7 bases. In germline, CDR1 is SGHVS, CDR2 FQNEAQ. This CDR3 comprises 16 residues. V shed 2 bases and J 5 bases; nucleotides not matched to a gene: 6. CDR3 amino acids: CASSLRRGVRANVLTF. In nucleotides, the CDR3 is TGTGCCAGCAGCTTACGACGGGGGGTGAGGGCCAACGTCCTGACTTTC. Full variable domain (remainder filled in from reference TRBV7-8 and TRBJ2-6): GAGVSQSPRYKVAKRGQDVALRCDPISGHVSLFWYQQALGQGPEFLTYFQNEAQLDKSGLPSDRFFAERPEGSVSTLKIQRTQQEDSAVYLCASSLRRGVRANVLTFGAGSRLTVL.

The chain couples TRBV5-4 to TRBJ1-1, with 9 bases identical to TRBD1. The CDR3 runs 16 residues. Germline V gene sequence: CDR1 SGHNT, CDR2 YYREEE (reference sequence). V was clipped by 3 bases and J by 1 base; unmatched bases: 7. Written as DNA, the CDR3 is TGTGCCAGCAGCTCACCAACAGGGGGCAGGAACACTGAAGCTTTCTTT. This encodes CASSSPTGGRNTEAFF. Full variable domain (remainder filled in from reference TRBV5-4 and TRBJ1-1): ETGVTQSPTHLIKTRGQQVTLRCSSQSGHNTVSWYQQALGQGPQFIFQYYREEENGRGNFPPRFSGLQFPNYSSELNVNALELDDSALYLCASSSPTGGRNTEAFFGQGTRLTVV.

The chain combines TRBV15 with TRBJ2-7; TRBD2 is a possible D gene (5 bases). V was trimmed by 3 bases and J by 0 bases, leaving 9 bases between them. Germline V gene lookup returns CDR1 LNHNV and CDR2 YYDKDF (reference sequence). The length of the CDR3 is 14 residues. The CDR3 DNA follows: TGTGCCACCAGCAGTGGGAGCGTCTCCTACGAGCAGTACTTC. It codes for CATSSGSVSYEQYF.

CDR3 in DNA: TGTGCCAGCAGCTTAGGCGAGAGTAGCACAGATACGCAGTATTTT. This encodes CASSLGESSTDTQYF. This chain connects TRBV7-2 to TRBJ2-3, with D unresolved. The V and J ends lost 1 base and 0 bases respectively, with 8 bases between them. The CDR3 has 15 residues. From germline, CDR1 is SGHTA and CDR2 FQGNSA.

This chain links TRBV5-4 with TRBJ2-5; D gene unclear. The germline V gene has CDR1 SGHNT and CDR2 YYREEE (reference sequence). The CDR3 extends over 15 amino acids. V lost 0 bases to trimming and J lost 4 bases, with 13 bases between them. The CDR3 nucleotides read TGTGCCAGCAGCTTGGCCATAAAAAATCCAGAGACCCAGTACTTC. It yields the protein CASSLAIKNPETQYF.

The chain recombines TRBV18 with TRBJ1-1; weak D call: TRBD1 (5 bases). V shed 3 bases and J shed 2 bases, with 10 bases lying between them. Germline lookup yields CDR1 KGHSH and CDR2 LQKENI. The CDR3 is 14 amino acids. The CDR3 bases are TGTGCCAGCTCACCGCAGGGCTTTAACACTGAAGCTTTCTTT. Translation: CASSPQGFNTEAFF.